The T cell receptor beta chain under discussion was sequenced for a study of a mutant IDH1 vaccine in newly diagnosed glioma. This table comes from immunoSEQ multiplex PCR, and its TCRdb copy is limited to in-frame clones, with some not included. The data contain some 48,000 clones, approximately 78% of them seen just once; the ten biggest clones take up 1.8%. The length of the CDR3 is 13 residues. The J segment lost 11 bases and the V segment lost 1 base, leaving 7 bases of the junction unmatched. The germline V gene has CDR1 MDHEN and CDR2 SYDVKM. Time point noted: week 5, during vaccination. Mutant IDH1 20-mer peptide, at 300 ug, made up each vaccine dose, with topical imiquimod. This clone showed up just once. Its specificity is unknown.

The sample here was PBMCs, taken from a glioma patient whose treatment included an IDH1 peptide vaccine. The genes are TRBV28 and TRBJ1-1; 7 bases fit TRBD1. The clonotype comes from a woman in her 40s with glioma. CDR3 sequence reads: CASSLSRQGAAFF. CDR3 sequence (DNA): TGTGCCAGCAGTTTATCACGACAGGGTGCGGCTTTCTTT.